One sample yielded the 15 T cell receptor beta chains listed below, sequenced in a study of blood T cell repertoires in COVID-19. TCRdb's copy holds only in-frame clones and misses some; the assay was immunoSEQ multiplex PCR. This sample has under 300,000 clones, with around 86% found just once. The material sequenced was peripheral blood. These receptors were collected from a man aged 45-65 years with acute or convalescent COVID-19.

This clone was counted between two and nine times. J is TRBJ2-3 and V is TRBV24-1; 8 bases fit TRBD2. This CDR3 has 14 amino acids. J lost 4 bases, V lost 5 bases, and 4 bases had no gene match. CDR1 and CDR2 from the germline V gene are KGHDR and SFDVKD. The DNA for the CDR3 is TGTGCCACCAGTGGTAGCGGGGCGGCAGATACGCAGTATTTT. The encoded protein is CATSGSGAADTQYF.

This chain uses TRBV3-1 (or the pseudogene TRBV3-2) with TRBJ1-1, with a weak D call TRBD1 (5 bases). V was cut by 2 bases and J by 3 bases, with 10 bases left in between. Germline lookup yields CDR1 LGHDT and CDR2 YNNKEL (reference sequence). This CDR3 is 14 amino acids long. CDR3 region: CASSQPGLDTEAFF. The DNA for the CDR3 is TGTGCCAGCAGCCAACCAGGGTTAGACACTGAAGCTTTCTTT.

This sequence joins TRBV30 and TRBJ2-3; 14 bases are shared with TRBD2. There are 17 residues in the CDR3. V dropped 1 base and J dropped 2; count of bases not matched to a gene: 5. In germline, CDR1 is GTSNPN, CDR2 SVGIG (reference sequence). Written as DNA, the CDR3 is TGTGCCTGGAGTGGACTAGCGGGGGGGTATGACACAGATACGCAGTATTTT. Translating it yields CAWSGLAGGYDTDTQYF.

This CDR3 reads CASSPAGVGETQYF. The CDR3 DNA sequence: TGTGCCAGCTCACCCGCGGGGGTAGGAGAGACCCAGTACTTC. This chain joins TRBV18 and TRBJ2-5, with 7 bases matching TRBD2. V was clipped by 3 bases and J by 4 bases; unmatched bases: 5. Per germline, CDR1 KGHSH and CDR2 LQKENI. The CDR3 totals 14 residues.

The chain carries TRBV11-2 and TRBJ1-5; D call uncertain. The V end was cut by 5 bases, the J end by 3 bases, with 20 bases between. Germline CDR1 reads SGHAT; CDR2 reads FQNNGV. The CDR3 covers 17 residues. The CDR3 nucleotides read TGTGCCAGCAGCCCCCCCGAGGACTGGGCCGTCAATCAGCCCCAGCATTTT. Translating gives CASSPPEDWAVNQPQHF.

The genes are TRBV7-2 and TRBJ1-5, with D hard to call. The CDR3 is 15 amino acids. The germline gives CDR1 SGHTA, CDR2 FQGNSA. The V gene lost 2 bases and the J gene lost 0 bases, with 8 bases spanning the gap. This CDR3 is CASSLIAYSNQPQHF. The DNA of the CDR3 is TGTGCCAGCAGCTTAATAGCCTATAGCAATCAGCCCCAGCATTTT.

V gene TRBV4-2 combines with J gene TRBJ1-5; 7 bases map to TRBD1. The ends lost 0 bases at V and 3 bases at J; junction bases unmatched: 2. Germline CDR1 reads LGHNA; CDR2 reads YNFKEQ. The CDR3 spans 15 residues. As DNA, the CDR3 is TGTGCCAGCAGCCAAGAGACAGGGAACAATCAGCCCCAGCATTTT. Translating gives CASSQETGNNQPQHF.

With respect to this clone: The junction departs from germline at one end; a sequencing error may be responsible. The chain is built from TRBV7-7 and TRBJ2-2; TRBD1 agrees at 10 bases. Germline CDR1 reads SSHAT; CDR2 reads FNYEAQ (reference sequence). The length of the CDR3 is 15 residues. As DNA, the CDR3 is TGTGCTAGCAGCTCCGGGACAGGGGACAGCGGGGAGCTGTTTTTT. It yields the protein CASSSGTGDSGELFF.

The chain uses TRBV7-9 and TRBJ2-3; possibly TRBD2 for D (6 bases). Trimming removed 5 bases from V and 4 bases from J, with 7 bases in between. CDR3 length: 12 residues. CDR1 SEHNR and CDR2 FQNEAQ come from the germline V gene (reference sequence). CDR3 DNA: TGTGCCAGCAGCAGGGACTCAGATACGCAGTATTTT. Amino acids: CASSRDSDTQYF.

The count of this clone is one. This chain links TRBV7-3 with TRBJ1-1, with D possibly being TRBD1 (6 bases). With 3 bases removed from V and 9 bases from J, the gap between germline ends came to 20 bases. CDR3 length: 15 residues. CDR1 SGHTA and CDR2 FQGTGA come from the germline V gene. The CDR3 here is CASSFPTGKNKKAFF. DNA of the CDR3: TGTGCCAGCAGCTTCCCGACAGGAAAGAACAAGAAAGCTTTCTTT.

The chain joins TRBV30 to TRBJ2-5; D possibly corresponds to TRBD2 (5 bases). The length of the CDR3 is 14 residues. The germline CDR1 and CDR2 sequences are GTSNPN and SVGIG (reference sequence). The germline V and J ends were trimmed by 1 base and 3 bases, with 12 bases remaining between them. CDR3 loop: CAWSGVRVEETQYF. The CDR3 DNA reads TGTGCCTGGAGTGGTGTGAGGGTCGAAGAGACCCAGTACTTC.

The table lists this clone with a count of one. The gene calls are TRBV4-2 and TRBJ1-1, with TRBD1 matching over 8 bases. The CDR3 runs 16 residues. V trimming: 0 bases; J trimming: 4 bases; junction bases outside the gene matches: 7. CDR1 and CDR2 from the germline V gene are LGHNA and YNFKEQ. The CDR3 sequence is CASSQDGTGGSTEAFF. DNA of the CDR3: TGTGCCAGCAGCCAAGATGGAACAGGGGGGAGCACTGAAGCTTTCTTT.

The genes are TRBV6-5 and TRBJ2-1; D may be TRBD2 (5 bases). The V end was cut by 4 bases, the J end by 0 bases, with 13 bases between. This CDR3 comprises 16 residues. Germline-derived CDR1 and CDR2 are MNHEY and SVGAGI. DNA of the CDR3: TGTGCCAGCAGTTCCTCCTTTCGGGGCTCCTACAATGAGCAGTTCTTC. This encodes CASSSSFRGSYNEQFF.

The rearrangement uses TRBV19 and TRBJ1-6; tentatively, D is TRBD1 (6 bases). Per germline, CDR1 LNHDA and CDR2 SQIVND (reference sequence). With 4 bases removed from V and 11 bases from J, the gap between germline ends came to 12 bases. This CDR3 has 13 residues. The CDR3 bases are TGTGCCAGTAGTACCACAGGGTCTACACCCCTCCACTTT. This translates into CASSTTGSTPLHF.

The gene calls are TRBV4-1 and TRBJ1-1; D uncertain. Germline CDR1 and CDR2: MGHRA and YSYEKL. The CDR3 has 14 residues. V was clipped by 1 base and J by 2 bases, with 8 bases between them. CDR3: CASSQGLLNTEAFF. The CDR3 DNA reads as TGCGCCAGCAGCCAAGGACTACTAAACACTGAAGCTTTCTTT.